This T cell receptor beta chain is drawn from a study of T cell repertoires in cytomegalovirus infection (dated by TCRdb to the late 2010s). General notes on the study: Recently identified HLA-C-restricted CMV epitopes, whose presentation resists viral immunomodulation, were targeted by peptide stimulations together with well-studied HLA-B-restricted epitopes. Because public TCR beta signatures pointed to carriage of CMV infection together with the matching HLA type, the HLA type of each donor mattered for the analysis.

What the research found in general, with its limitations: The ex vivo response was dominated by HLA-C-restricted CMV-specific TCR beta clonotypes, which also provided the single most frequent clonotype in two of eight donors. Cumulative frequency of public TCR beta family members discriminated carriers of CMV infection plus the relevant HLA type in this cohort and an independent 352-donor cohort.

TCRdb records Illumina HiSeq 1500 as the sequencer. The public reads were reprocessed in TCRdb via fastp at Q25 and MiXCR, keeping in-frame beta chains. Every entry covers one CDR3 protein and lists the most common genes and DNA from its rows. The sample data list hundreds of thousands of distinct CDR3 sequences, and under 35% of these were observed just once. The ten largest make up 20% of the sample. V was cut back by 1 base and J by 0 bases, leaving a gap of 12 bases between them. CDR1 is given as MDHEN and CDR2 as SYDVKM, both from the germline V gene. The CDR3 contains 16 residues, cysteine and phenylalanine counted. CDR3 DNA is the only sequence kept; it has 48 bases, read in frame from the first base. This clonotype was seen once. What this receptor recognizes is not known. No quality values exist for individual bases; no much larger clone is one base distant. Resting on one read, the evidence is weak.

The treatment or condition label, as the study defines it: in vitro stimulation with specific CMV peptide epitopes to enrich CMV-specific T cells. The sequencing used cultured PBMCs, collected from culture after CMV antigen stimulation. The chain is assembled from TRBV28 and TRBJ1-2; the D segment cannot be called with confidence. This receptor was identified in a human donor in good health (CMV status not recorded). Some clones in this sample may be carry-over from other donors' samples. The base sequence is TGTGCCAGCAGTTTATCCTGGCAGCAACCTAACTATGGCTACACCTTC. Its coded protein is CASSLSWQQPNYGYTF.